This is a list of T cell receptor beta chains from one sample in a study of blood T cell repertoires in COVID-19. The table came from immunoSEQ multiplex PCR; TCRdb's copy has only in-frame clones and leaves some out. The sample has around 300,000 clones, approximately 83% seen once; the top ten hold 13%. Sequences were obtained from peripheral blood. These receptors all stem from a human donor in a cohort sampled during active COVID-19. Each CDR3 is given with its conserved first and last residue. D genes are given only for firm matches. Part of the rows lack a size; the others show once, few, many or a class for expanded clones.

clone size	V gene	D gene	J gene	CDR3 protein	CDR3 DNA
NA	TRBV21-1	NA	TRBJ2-3	CASNREPFSTDTQYF	TGTGCCAGTAACAGAGAACCCTTTTCCACAGATACGCAGTATTTT
NA	TRBV19	NA	TRBJ2-5	CASSWRASETQYF	TGTGCCAGTAGCTGGAGAGCTTCAGAGACCCAGTACTTC
many	TRBV7-2	TRBD1	TRBJ2-2	CASSLVGQGAAGELFF	TGTGCCAGCAGCTTAGTTGGACAGGGGGCAGCAGGGGAGCTGTTTTTT
NA	TRBV6-5	NA	TRBJ2-1	CASRARSSYNEQFF	TGTGCCAGCAGGGCTAGAAGCTCCTACAATGAGCAGTTCTTC
NA	TRBV19	NA	TRBJ1-5	CASMSGGTFNQPQHF	TGTGCCAGTATGTCCGGGGGGACCTTCAATCAGCCCCAGCATTTT
once	TRBV6-6	NA	TRBJ1-5	CASSYPQDQPQHF	TGTGCCAGCAGTTACCCCCAGGATCAGCCCCAGCATTTT
NA	TRBV4-1	TRBD1	TRBJ2-7	CASSLRDRSYEQYF	TGCGCCAGCAGCCTTCGGGACAGGTCCTACGAGCAGTACTTC
NA	TRBV2	NA	TRBJ2-2	CASAWVGGSNTGELFF	TGTGCCAGCGCTTGGGTAGGAGGGAGTAACACCGGGGAGCTGTTTTTT
NA	TRBV28	TRBD1	TRBJ1-5	CASKEGDRYYQPQHF	TGTGCCAGCAAAGAAGGGGACAGATACTATCAGCCCCAGCATTTT
NA	TRBV28	TRBD2	TRBJ2-7	CASSPIAGVAYEQYF	TGTGCCAGCAGTCCTATAGCGGGAGTTGCCTACGAGCAGTACTTC
once	TRBV13	TRBD2	TRBJ2-1	CASSLGLAGADEQFF	TGTGCCAGCAGCTTAGGGCTAGCGGGAGCCGATGAGCAGTTCTTC
NA	TRBV9	NA	TRBJ2-2	CASSLGTLNTGELFF	TGTGCCAGCAGCCTAGGGACACTGAACACCGGGGAGCTGTTTTTT
NA	TRBV7-6	NA	TRBJ2-3	CASSSPGLSTDTQYF	TGTGCCAGCAGCTCGCCTGGACTTAGCACAGATACGCAGTATTTT
NA	TRBV5-1	NA	TRBJ2-2	CASRTNTGELFF	TGCGCCAGCAGGACAAACACCGGGGAGCTGTTTTTT
NA	TRBV27	TRBD1	TRBJ1-2	CATSAGQGSYGYTF	TGTGCCACCAGTGCAGGACAGGGTTCCTATGGCTACACCTTC
NA	TRBV28	NA	TRBJ2-2	CASSAQGHTGELFF	TGTGCCAGCAGCGCGCAGGGGCACACCGGGGAGCTGTTTTTT
NA	TRBV19	TRBD2	TRBJ2-1	CASSPRLAGGPDEQFF	TGTGCCAGTAGTCCACGACTAGCGGGAGGGCCGGATGAGCAGTTCTTC
NA	TRBV5-1	NA	TRBJ1-5	CASSSGQPNQPQHF	TGCGCCAGCAGCTCCGGACAGCCCAATCAGCCCCAGCATTTT
NA	TRBV5-1	TRBD1	TRBJ1-2	CASSSLGQDPGGYTF	TGCGCCAGCAGCTCCTTAGGACAGGACCCGGGTGGCTACACCTTC
NA	TRBV2	NA	TRBJ2-1	CASSGGPYNEQFF	TGTGCCAGCAGTGGTGGGCCGTACAATGAGCAGTTCTTC
NA	TRBV11-2	NA	TRBJ2-1	CASSTFGGPLNEQFF	TGTGCCAGCAGCACCTTCGGGGGGCCCTTAAATGAGCAGTTCTTC
NA	TRBV18	TRBD1	TRBJ1-3	CASSPPGQGTGNTIYF	TGTGCCAGCTCACCACCGGGACAGGGGACTGGAAACACCATATATTTT
NA	TRBV6-5	TRBD2	TRBJ2-4	CASRDSGRGDIQYF	TGTGCCAGCAGGGATAGCGGGAGAGGGGACATTCAGTACTTC
NA	TRBV19	TRBD2	TRBJ2-7	CASSKKGLAGVGYEQYF	TGTGCCAGTAGTAAAAAGGGACTAGCGGGAGTAGGCTACGAGCAGTACTTC
NA	TRBV15	NA	TRBJ1-4	CATSRDNPGAGEKLFF	TGTGCCACCAGCAGAGACAACCCAGGGGCTGGTGAAAAACTGTTTTTT
NA	TRBV30	TRBD1	TRBJ1-5	CALDGKGQGNQPQHF	TGTGCCTTGGATGGGAAGGGACAGGGAAATCAGCCCCAGCATTTT
once	TRBV19	TRBD1	TRBJ1-1	CASNLDRGGTEAFF	TGTGCCAGTAATTTAGACAGGGGAGGGACTGAAGCTTTCTTT
NA	TRBV30	NA	TRBJ2-1	CAWTRSYNEQFF	TGTGCCTGGACCCGCTCCTACAATGAGCAGTTCTTC
NA	TRBV20-1	NA	TRBJ1-1	CSASWSEGRAFF	TGCAGTGCTAGTTGGTCGGAGGGGAGAGCTTTCTTT
NA	TRBV7-2	NA	TRBJ2-2	CASSPWGGAGTGELFF	TGTGCCAGCAGCCCGTGGGGGGGGGCGGGCACCGGGGAGCTGTTTTTT
NA	TRBV19	TRBD1	TRBJ1-3	CASKTGQVGRNTIYF	TGTGCCAGTAAAACGGGACAGGTGGGCCGAAACACCATATATTTT
NA	TRBV2	NA	TRBJ1-2	CASTPTAGYGYTF	TGTGCCAGCACCCCCACAGCAGGGTATGGCTACACCTTC
NA	TRBV27	TRBD2	TRBJ2-7	CASSPRLAGTSYEQYF	TGTGCCAGCAGTCCCCGACTAGCGGGAACCTCCTACGAGCAGTACTTC
NA	TRBV18	NA	TRBJ2-3	CASSPGGDTQYF	TGTGCCAGCTCACCAGGAGGGGATACGCAGTATTTT
many	TRBV7-9	NA	TRBJ1-3	CASSLNSVLGNTIYF	TGTGCCAGCAGCTTGAATTCAGTCTTGGGAAACACCATATATTTT
NA	TRBV27	NA	TRBJ2-7	CASSPVREGYEQYF	TGTGCCAGCAGTCCCGTCAGGGAAGGCTACGAGCAGTACTTC
NA	TRBV5-1	TRBD1	TRBJ1-2	CASSWTGGGYTF	TGCGCCAGCAGCTGGACAGGCGGTGGCTACACCTTC
NA	TRBV29-1	TRBD2	TRBJ2-3	CSVGREADTQYF	TGCAGCGTTGGCCGGGAGGCAGATACGCAGTATTTT
NA	TRBV2	NA	TRBJ1-2	CASIFDSDYGYTF	TGTGCCAGCATATTCGACAGTGATTATGGCTACACCTTC
NA	TRBV19	NA	TRBJ2-1	CASSIAGSSYNEQFF	TGTGCCAGTAGTATAGCCGGTTCCTCCTACAATGAGCAGTTCTTC
NA	TRBV19	TRBD2	TRBJ2-5	CASSIRPLAGGQETQYF	TGTGCCAGTAGTATAAGACCCCTAGCGGGAGGGCAAGAGACCCAGTACTTC
few	TRBV4-1	TRBD2	TRBJ2-1	CASSQVRAGGLEQFF	TGCGCCAGCAGCCAAGTGCGAGCGGGAGGGCTTGAGCAGTTCTTC
NA	TRBV19	NA	TRBJ2-7	CASSETRDYEQYF	TGTGCCAGTAGTGAGACCCGGGACTACGAGCAGTACTTC
NA	TRBV7-9	NA	TRBJ2-1	CASSPDWSSYNEQFF	TGTGCCAGCAGCCCGGACTGGAGCTCCTACAATGAGCAGTTCTTC
NA	TRBV9	NA	TRBJ1-2	CASSNLDPSGYGYTF	TGTGCCAGCAGCAACCTCGACCCCTCGGGCTATGGCTACACCTTC
NA	TRBV7-8	NA	TRBJ1-2	CASSLGRDYGYTF	TGTGCCAGCAGCTTAGGAAGAGATTATGGCTACACCTTC
NA	TRBV29-1	NA	TRBJ2-2	CSVESKYTGELFF	TGCAGCGTTGAGAGCAAATACACCGGGGAGCTGTTTTTT
NA	TRBV2	NA	TRBJ1-5	CASSTQGLNQPQHF	TGTGCCAGCAGTACGCAGGGCCTGAATCAGCCCCAGCATTTT
NA	TRBV7-2	TRBD1	TRBJ1-2	CASSSPGQGANYGYTF	TGTGCCAGCAGCTCCCCGGGACAGGGGGCTAACTATGGCTACACCTTC
NA	TRBV6-1	TRBD1	TRBJ2-3	CASSETGGFLSTDTQYF	TGTGCCAGCAGTGAAACAGGGGGATTTTTGAGCACAGATACGCAGTATTTT
NA	TRBV6-2/TRBV6-3	NA	TRBJ2-1	CASSHSSTMMFF	TGTGCCAGCAGCCACAGCAGCACGATGATGTTCTTC
NA	TRBV5-1	NA	TRBJ1-1	CASSFGGNTEAFF	TGCGCCAGCAGCTTCGGGGGGAACACTGAAGCTTTCTTT
NA	TRBV7-9	NA	TRBJ2-3	CASSRVNSLTQYF	TGTGCCAGCAGCCGAGTCAATAGTCTTACGCAGTATTTT
NA	TRBV7-9	TRBD1	TRBJ2-7	CASSYGTASYEQYF	TGTGCCAGCAGCTACGGGACAGCATCCTACGAGCAGTACTTC
NA	TRBV20-1	NA	TRBJ2-1	CSASPGGPSYNEQFF	TGCAGTGCTAGTCCGGGCGGGCCATCCTACAATGAGCAGTTCTTC
NA	TRBV9	TRBD2	TRBJ2-1	CASSVVTGAGVRQFF	TGTGCCAGCAGCGTAGTTACAGGCGCGGGAGTGAGGCAGTTCTTC